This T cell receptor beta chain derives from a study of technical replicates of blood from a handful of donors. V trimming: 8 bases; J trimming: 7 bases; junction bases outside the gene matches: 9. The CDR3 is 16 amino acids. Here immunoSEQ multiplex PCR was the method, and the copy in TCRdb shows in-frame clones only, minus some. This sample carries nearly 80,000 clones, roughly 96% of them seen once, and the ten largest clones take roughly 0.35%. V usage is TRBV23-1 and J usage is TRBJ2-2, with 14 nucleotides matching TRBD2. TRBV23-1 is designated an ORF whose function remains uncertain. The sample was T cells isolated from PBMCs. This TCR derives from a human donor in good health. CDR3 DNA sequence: TGCGCCAGCCAGGGACTAGCGGGAGAGCTCGGCGGGGAGCTGTTTTTT. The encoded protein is CASQGLAGELGGELFF.